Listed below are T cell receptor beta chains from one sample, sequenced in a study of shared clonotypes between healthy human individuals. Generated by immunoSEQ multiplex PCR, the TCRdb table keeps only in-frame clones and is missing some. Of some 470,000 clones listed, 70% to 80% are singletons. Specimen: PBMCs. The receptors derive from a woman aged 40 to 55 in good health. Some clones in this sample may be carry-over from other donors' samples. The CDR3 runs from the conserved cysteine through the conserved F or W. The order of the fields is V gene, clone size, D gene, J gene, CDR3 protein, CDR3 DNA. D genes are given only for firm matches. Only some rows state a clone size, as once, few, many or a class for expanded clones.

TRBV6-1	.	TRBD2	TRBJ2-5	CASSERGWRETETQYF	TGTGCCAGCAGTGAAAGGGGCTGGCGGGAGACTGAGACCCAGTACTTC
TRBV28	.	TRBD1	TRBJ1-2	CASSLPGTGSGGYTF	TGTGCCAGCAGTTTACCTGGGACAGGGTCCGGTGGCTACACCTTC
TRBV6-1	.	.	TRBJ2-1	CASSENSWQFF	TGTGCCAGCAGTGAGAACAGTTGGCAGTTCTTC
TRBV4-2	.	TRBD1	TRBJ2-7	CASSFGQGTYEQYF	TGTGCCAGCAGCTTCGGACAGGGGACCTACGAGCAGTACTTC
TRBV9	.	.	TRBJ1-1	CASSVGQVNTEAFF	TGTGCCAGCAGCGTAGGCCAAGTTAACACTGAAGCTTTCTTT
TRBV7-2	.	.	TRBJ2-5	CASSFQRGGETQYF	TGTGCCAGCAGCTTTCAGAGAGGGGGGGAGACCCAGTACTTC
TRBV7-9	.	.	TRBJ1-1	CASSLAHRAGRTEAFF	TGTGCCAGCAGCTTAGCGCATCGGGCAGGGAGGACTGAAGCTTTCTTT
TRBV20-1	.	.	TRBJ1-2	CSAPALFGYTF	TGCAGTGCCCCCGCTCTGTTTGGCTACACCTTC
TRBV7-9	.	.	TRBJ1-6	CASSPMRQNSPLHF	TGTGCCAGCAGCCCAATGAGACAAAATTCACCCCTCCACTTT
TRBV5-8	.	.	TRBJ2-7	CASSWDGLYEQYF	TGTGCCAGCAGCTGGGACGGACTTTACGAGCAGTACTTC
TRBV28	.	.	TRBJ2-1	CASSLIALDGEQFF	TGTGCCAGCAGTTTAATTGCACTAGATGGTGAGCAGTTCTTC
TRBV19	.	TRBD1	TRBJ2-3	CASSQQGADTQYF	TGTGCCAGTAGTCAACAGGGGGCAGATACGCAGTATTTT
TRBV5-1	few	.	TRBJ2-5	CASRLGQGYDPAGVFETQYF	TGCGCCAGCAGACTGGGACAGGGATACGATCCAGCGGGAGTCTTTGAGACCCAGTACTTC
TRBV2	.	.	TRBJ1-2	CASKSRDTNYGYTF	TGTGCCAGCAAATCCCGGGACACTAACTATGGCTACACCTTC
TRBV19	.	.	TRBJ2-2	CASSSSTGELFF	TGTGCCAGTAGTTCCTCCACCGGGGAGCTGTTTTTT
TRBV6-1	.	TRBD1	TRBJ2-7	CASIPGTGVYEQYF	TGTGCCAGCATCCCCGGGACAGGGGTCTACGAGCAGTACTTC
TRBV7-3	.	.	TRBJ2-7	CASSKQGVGYEQYF	TGTGCCAGCAGCAAACAGGGTGTGGGCTACGAGCAGTACTTC
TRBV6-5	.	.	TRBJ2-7	CASSYSGGSSYEQYF	TGTGCCAGCAGTTACTCAGGGGGGTCCTCCTACGAGCAGTACTTC
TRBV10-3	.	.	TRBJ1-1	CATLGGVETEAFF	TGTGCCACCCTGGGGGGGGTGGAGACTGAAGCTTTCTTT
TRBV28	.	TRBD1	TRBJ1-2	CASLGVGQGRYGYTF	TGTGCCAGCCTAGGGGTGGGACAGGGCCGCTATGGCTACACCTTC
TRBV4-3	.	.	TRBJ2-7	CASSHQLGIYEQYF	TGCGCCAGCAGCCACCAACTAGGGATCTACGAGCAGTACTTC
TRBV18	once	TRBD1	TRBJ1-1	CASSTIDRGNTEAFF	TGTGCCAGCTCAACAATCGACAGGGGGAACACTGAAGCTTTCTTT
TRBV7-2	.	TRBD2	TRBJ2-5	CASSKGLAGGPLQETQYF	TGTGCCAGCAGCAAGGGACTAGCGGGAGGTCCTCTCCAAGAGACCCAGTACTTC
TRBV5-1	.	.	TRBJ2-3	CASSLVPGAGTDTQYF	TGCGCCAGCAGCTTGGTCCCAGGTGCTGGCACAGATACGCAGTATTTT
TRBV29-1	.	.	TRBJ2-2	CSVEEHYSAGELFF	TGCAGCGTTGAGGAACACTATAGCGCCGGGGAGCTGTTTTTT
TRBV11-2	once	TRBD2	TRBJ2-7	CASSPLAGGSYEQYF	TGTGCCAGCAGCCCACTAGCGGGAGGGTCTTACGAGCAGTACTTC
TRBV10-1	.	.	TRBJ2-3	CASSESSTDTQYF	TGCGCCAGCAGTGAGTCGAGCACAGATACGCAGTATTTT
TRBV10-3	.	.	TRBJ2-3	CAISELVGDTQYF	TGTGCCATCAGTGAATTGGTGGGTGATACGCAGTATTTT
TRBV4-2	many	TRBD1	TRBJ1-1	CASSGTGDTEAFF	TGTGCCAGCAGCGGGACAGGGGACACTGAAGCTTTCTTT
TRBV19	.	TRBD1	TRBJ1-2	CASSITGTGRKYGYTF	TGTGCCAGTAGTATCACCGGGACAGGTCGCAAGTATGGCTACACCTTC
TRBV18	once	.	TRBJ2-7	CASSGETTYEQYF	TGTGCCAGCTCTGGCGAAACGACCTACGAGCAGTACTTC
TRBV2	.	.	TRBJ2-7	CASIRERSGSYEQYF	TGTGCCAGCATCCGGGAGCGGTCCGGCTCCTACGAGCAGTACTTC
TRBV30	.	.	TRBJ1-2	CAWTVGNYGYTF	TGTGCCTGGACGGTGGGGAACTATGGCTACACCTTC
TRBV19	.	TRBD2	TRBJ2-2	CASSSGTSGIPGELFF	TGTGCCAGTAGTTCCGGGACTAGCGGGATTCCGGGGGAGCTGTTTTTT
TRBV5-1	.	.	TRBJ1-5	CASSGGVNQPQHF	TGCGCCAGCTCCGGAGGGGTCAATCAGCCCCAGCATTTT